This T cell receptor beta chain appears in the sequencing data of a study of tumor-infiltrating lymphocytes in localized non-small cell lung cancer. In the study overall: Each patient gave resected tumor and non-adjacent uninvolved lung tissue.

Unmatched junction bases numbered 6, after V lost 5 bases and J lost 5 bases. The CDR3 covers 16 residues. CDR1 and CDR2 from the germline V gene are SGHTA and FQGNSA. Profiled with immunoSEQ multiplex PCR; TCRdb holds only in-frame clones, not every one. The sample lists approximately 12,000 clones; under 80% were seen once. A remark on this clone: Antigen specificity is unknown.

Broader study findings: Different pieces of the same tissue went to different assays, confounding technical variation with intratumor heterogeneity. Only some patients had TCR sequencing, depending on available tissue. Compared with uninvolved lung, tumors showed higher T cell infiltration by TCRbeta sequencing.

The TCR sequence derives from a human donor with non-small cell lung cancer. This chain joins TRBV7-2 and TRBJ2-2; 12 bases are shared with TRBD2. The specimen was lung tumor tissue. CDR3 region: CASSRGLAGQTGELFF. The CDR3 DNA sequence: TGTGCCAGCAGCCGAGGACTAGCGGGACAGACCGGGGAGCTGTTTTTT.